A single sample is the source of the 6 T cell receptor beta chains below, sequenced in a study of blood T cell repertoires in COVID-19. TCRdb's table, derived via immunoSEQ multiplex PCR, lists solely in-frame clones and lacks some. The sample includes a few hundred thousand clones, about 88% of them seen just once. Sequenced material: PBMCs or T cells enriched from blood (not recorded which). Every receptor here comes from a woman aged 45-65 years who had recovered from COVID-19.

V is TRBV7-3 and J is TRBJ2-3; the D gene is possibly TRBD1 (6 bases). CDR1 is SGHTA, CDR2 FQGTGA, per germline. The V end was cut by 4 bases, the J end by 5 bases, with 25 bases between. This CDR3 is 18 amino acids long. This CDR3 is CASSSPPKVQGTVDTQYF. The CDR3 DNA reads as TGTGCCAGCAGCTCGCCCCCCAAGGTGCAGGGGACGGTAGATACGCAGTATTTT.

The CDR3 DNA sequence: TGCGCCAGCAGCTCGAACATCTTAGCGGGAGGGGCAGAGACCCAGTACTTC. This translates into CASSSNILAGGAETQYF. This chain joins TRBV5-1 and TRBJ2-5, with 11 bases lining up with TRBD2. From germline, CDR1 is SGHRS and CDR2 YFSETQ. The CDR3 runs to 17 residues. Losses at the gene ends were 3 bases for V and 4 bases for J; bases not matched to a gene: 11.

The gene calls are TRBV14 and TRBJ1-1; no definite D call. This CDR3 is built from 17 residues. Per germline, CDR1 SGHDN and CDR2 FVKESK. Between the trimmed V and J ends, which lost 1 base and 1 base, there was a span of 16 bases. The CDR3 region is CASSQVRAEEGNTEAFF. The CDR3 coding sequence is TGTGCCAGCAGCCAAGTTCGAGCCGAGGAAGGGAACACTGAAGCTTTCTTT. The full variable domain, rest sourced from reference TRBV14 and TRBJ1-1, is EAGVTQFPSHSVIEKGQTVTLRCDPISGHDNLYWYRRVMGKEIKFLLHFVKESKQDESGMPNNRFLAERTGGTYSTLKVQPAELEDSGVYFCASSQVRAEEGNTEAFFGQGTRLTVV.

The chain is built from TRBV28 and TRBJ2-1, with 14 nucleotides matching TRBD2. Germline trimming cut 6 bases from V and 7 bases from J; bases unmatched to any gene: 5. Looked up from germline, CDR1 is MDHEN and CDR2 is SYDVKM. The CDR3 extends over 15 amino acids. CDR3 DNA: TGTGCCAGCAGCCAAGGGACTAGCGGGAGTAATGAGCAGTTCTTC. Amino acid sequence: CASSQGTSGSNEQFF. Full variable domain (rest looked up from reference TRBV28 and TRBJ2-1): DVKVTQSSRYLVKRTGEKVFLECVQDMDHENMFWYRQDPGLGLRLIYFSYDVKMKEKGDIPEGYSVSREKKERFSLILESASTNQTSMYLCASSQGTSGSNEQFFGPGTRLTVL.

The chain is built from TRBV12-5 and TRBJ2-5, with TRBD2 matching 7 bases. Germline V gene lookup returns CDR1 LGHNT and CDR2 FRNRAP. This CDR3 spans 14 amino acids. Trimming at V came to 6 bases and at J to 5 bases, leaving 9 bases not matched to a gene. The CDR3 reads CASGLGAGSETQYF. DNA for the CDR3: TGTGCTAGTGGGCTAGGAGCGGGAAGTGAGACCCAGTACTTC. Using reference TRBV12-5 and TRBJ2-5 for the parts outside the CDR3, the full variable domain is DARVTQTPRHKVTEMGQEVTMRCQPILGHNTVFWYRQTMMQGLELLAYFRNRAPLDDSGMPKDRFSAEMPDATLATLKIQPSEPRDSAVYFCASGLGAGSETQYFGPGTRLLVL.

The rearrangement joins TRBV6-6 to TRBJ1-1; 7 nucleotides align to TRBD1. V was clipped by 0 bases and J by 0 bases; unmatched bases: 1. From germline, CDR1 is MNHNY and CDR2 SVGAGI (reference sequence). The CDR3 has 15 amino acids. The CDR3 spells CASSYSGTVNTEAFF. The CDR3 nucleotides read TGTGCCAGCAGTTACTCGGGGACAGTGAACACTGAAGCTTTCTTT.